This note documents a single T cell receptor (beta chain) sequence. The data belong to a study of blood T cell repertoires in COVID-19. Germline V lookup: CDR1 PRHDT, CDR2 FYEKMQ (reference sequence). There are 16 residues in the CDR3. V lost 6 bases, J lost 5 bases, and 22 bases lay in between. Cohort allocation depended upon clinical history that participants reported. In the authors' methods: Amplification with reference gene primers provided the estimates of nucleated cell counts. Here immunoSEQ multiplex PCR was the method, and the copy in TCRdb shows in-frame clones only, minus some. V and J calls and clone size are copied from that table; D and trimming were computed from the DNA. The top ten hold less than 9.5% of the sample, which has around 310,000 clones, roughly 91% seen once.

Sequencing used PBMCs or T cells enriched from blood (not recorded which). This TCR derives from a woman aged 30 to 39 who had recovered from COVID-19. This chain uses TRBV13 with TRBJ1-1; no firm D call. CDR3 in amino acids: CASRSIPGRARTEAFF. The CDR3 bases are TGTGCCAGCAGATCCATACCCGGGAGGGCGCGGACTGAAGCTTTCTTT.